This T cell receptor beta chain was observed in a study of Ad26.COV2.S vaccination and SARS-CoV-2 variants. Overall study: Donor was one of the participants in the Ad26.COV2.S arm of the COV1001 trial. Ad26.COV2.S, an intramuscular injection, was given once or twice 56 days apart. Overall study results and limits: Spike-specific TCR breadth was greater after Ad26.COV2.S than placebo.

Treatment denoted: roughly 19 received Ad26.COV2.S at low or high dose, single or two shots; 5 received placebo; per-sample allocation not given. Specimens were obtained on day 63 following the first vaccine or placebo injection. Concerning this clone itself: Its antigen is undetermined.

Only in-frame clones appear in the TCRdb table, and some are missing; sequencing was by immunoSEQ multiplex PCR. The data contain about 680,000 clones, around 89% of them singletons. Sequenced material: peripheral blood, taken in a trial of Ad26.COV2.S vaccine versus placebo. The sequence derives from a person between 18 and 65 years old who received the Ad26.COV2.S COVID-19 vaccine or a placebo.

DNA of the CDR3: TGTGCCATCGCCGGGACCGCGGGGGTTGTTGAGCAGTTCTTC. Translation gives CAIAGTAGVVEQFF. The rearrangement links TRBV10-3 to TRBJ2-1, with TRBD2 matching over 7 bases. Germline V lookup: CDR1 ENHRY, CDR2 SYGVKD. Losses at the gene ends were 8 bases for V and 9 bases for J; bases not matched to a gene: 13. The CDR3 has 14 residues.